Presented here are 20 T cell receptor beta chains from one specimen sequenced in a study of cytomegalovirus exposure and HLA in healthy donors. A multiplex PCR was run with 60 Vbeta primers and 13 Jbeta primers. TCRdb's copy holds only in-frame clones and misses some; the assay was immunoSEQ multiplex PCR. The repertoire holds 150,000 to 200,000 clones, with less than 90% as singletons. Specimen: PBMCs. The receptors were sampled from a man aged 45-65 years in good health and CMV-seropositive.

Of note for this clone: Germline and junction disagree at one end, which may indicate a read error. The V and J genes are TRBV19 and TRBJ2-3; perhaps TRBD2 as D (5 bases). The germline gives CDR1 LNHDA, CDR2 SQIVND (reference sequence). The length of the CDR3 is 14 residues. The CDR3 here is CASSQSGATDTQYF. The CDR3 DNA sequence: TGTGCCAGTAGTCAAAGCGGAGCCACAGATACGCAGTATTTC.

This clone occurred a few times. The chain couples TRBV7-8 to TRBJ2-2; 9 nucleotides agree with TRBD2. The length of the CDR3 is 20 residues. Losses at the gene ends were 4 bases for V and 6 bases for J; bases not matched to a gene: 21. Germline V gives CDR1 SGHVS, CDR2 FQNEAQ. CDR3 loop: CASSSATPLAGAPWAGELFF. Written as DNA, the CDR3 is TGTGCCAGCAGCTCCGCAACACCTTTAGCGGGGGCTCCTTGGGCCGGGGAGCTGTTTTTT. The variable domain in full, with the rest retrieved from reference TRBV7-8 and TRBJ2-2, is GAGVSQSPRYKVAKRGQDVALRCDPISGHVSLFWYQQALGQGPEFLTYFQNEAQLDKSGLPSDRFFAERPEGSVSTLKIQRTQQEDSAVYLCASSSATPLAGAPWAGELFFGEGSRLTVL.

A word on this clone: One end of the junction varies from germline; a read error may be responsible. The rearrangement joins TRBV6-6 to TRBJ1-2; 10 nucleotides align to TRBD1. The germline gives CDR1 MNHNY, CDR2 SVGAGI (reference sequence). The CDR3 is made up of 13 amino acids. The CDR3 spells CASRDRGLDGYIF. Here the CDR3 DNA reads TGTGCCAGCAGAGACAGGGGGCTTGATGGCTACATCTTC.

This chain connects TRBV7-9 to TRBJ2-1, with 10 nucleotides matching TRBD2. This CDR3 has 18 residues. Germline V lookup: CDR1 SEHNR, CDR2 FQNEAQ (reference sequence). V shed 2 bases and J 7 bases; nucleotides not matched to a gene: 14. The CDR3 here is CASSLSRRGGSGRNEQFF. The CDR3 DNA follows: TGTGCCAGCAGCTTAAGTCGTCGGGGGGGTAGCGGGAGGAATGAGCAGTTCTTC.

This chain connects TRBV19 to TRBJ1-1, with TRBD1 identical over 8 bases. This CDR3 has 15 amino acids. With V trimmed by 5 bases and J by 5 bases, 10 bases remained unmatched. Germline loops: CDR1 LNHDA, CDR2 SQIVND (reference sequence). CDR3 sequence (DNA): TGTGCCAGTAGTTCAATGGACAGGGTGGGAACTGAAGCTTTCTTT. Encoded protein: CASSSMDRVGTEAFF. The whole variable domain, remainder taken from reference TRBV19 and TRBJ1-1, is DGGITQSPKYLFRKEGQNVTLSCEQNLNHDAMYWYRQDPGQGLRLIYYSQIVNDFQKGDIAEGYSVSREKKESFPLTVTSAQKNPTAFYLCASSSMDRVGTEAFFGQGTRLTVV.

CDR3 coding DNA: TGTGCCTGGAGTGTAAGGCAGGGGGCGAAGAACACTGAAGCTTTCTTT. This encodes CAWSVRQGAKNTEAFF. The chain links TRBV30 to TRBJ1-1, with 8 bases that match TRBD1. The CDR3 runs to 16 residues. Germline V lookup: CDR1 GTSNPN, CDR2 SVGIG (reference sequence). J lost 1 base, V lost 0 bases, and 7 bases had no gene match.

CDR3 coding DNA: TGCAGTGGACAGGGAAACTCCGAGCAGTACTTC. It is translated as CSGQGNSEQYF. The rearrangement uses TRBV20-1 and TRBJ2-7; 7 bases align to TRBD1. The CDR3 is made up of 11 amino acids. V shed 7 bases, J shed 6 bases, and the junction held 6 bases outside the gene matches. Looked up from germline, CDR1 is DFQATT and CDR2 is SNEGSKA (reference sequence).

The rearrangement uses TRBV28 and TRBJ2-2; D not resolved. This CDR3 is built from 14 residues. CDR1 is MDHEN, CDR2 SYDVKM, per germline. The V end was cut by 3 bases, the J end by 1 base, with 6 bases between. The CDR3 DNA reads TGTGCCAGCAGTTTTTCAGGGAACACCGGGGAGCTGTTTTTT. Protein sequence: CASSFSGNTGELFF.

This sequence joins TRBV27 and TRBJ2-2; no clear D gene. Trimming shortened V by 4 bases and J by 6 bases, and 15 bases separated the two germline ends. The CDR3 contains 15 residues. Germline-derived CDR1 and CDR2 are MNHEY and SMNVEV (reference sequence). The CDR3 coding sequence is TGTGCCAGCAGTTCGCCCTCGGTCTCCGCCGGGGAGCTGTTTTTT. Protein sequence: CASSSPSVSAGELFF.

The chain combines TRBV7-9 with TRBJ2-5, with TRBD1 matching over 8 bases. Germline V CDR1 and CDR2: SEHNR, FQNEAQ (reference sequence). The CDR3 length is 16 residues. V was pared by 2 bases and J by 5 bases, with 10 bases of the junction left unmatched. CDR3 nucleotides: TGTGCCAGCAGCTTACCCCGGACAGGGCGAGTGGAGACCCAGTACTTC. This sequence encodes CASSLPRTGRVETQYF.

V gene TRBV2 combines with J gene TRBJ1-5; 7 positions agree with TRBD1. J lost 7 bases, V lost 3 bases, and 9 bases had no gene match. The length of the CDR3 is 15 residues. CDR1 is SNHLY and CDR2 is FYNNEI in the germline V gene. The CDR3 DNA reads TGTGCCAGCAGTGACCGGGACAGCCGAAGACAGCCCCAGCATTTT. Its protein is CASSDRDSRRQPQHF.

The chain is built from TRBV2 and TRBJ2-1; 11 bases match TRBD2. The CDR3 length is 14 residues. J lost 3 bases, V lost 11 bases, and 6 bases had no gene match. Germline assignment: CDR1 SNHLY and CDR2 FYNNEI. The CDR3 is CAGKGLADYNEQFF. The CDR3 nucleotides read TGTGCCGGCAAGGGACTAGCGGACTACAATGAGCAGTTCTTC.

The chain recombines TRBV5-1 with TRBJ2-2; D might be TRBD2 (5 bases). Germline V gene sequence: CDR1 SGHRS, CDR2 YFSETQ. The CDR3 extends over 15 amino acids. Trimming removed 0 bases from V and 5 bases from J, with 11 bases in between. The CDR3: CASSLVRAWTGELFF. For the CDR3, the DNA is TGCGCCAGCAGCTTGGTGCGGGCCTGGACCGGGGAGCTGTTTTTT.

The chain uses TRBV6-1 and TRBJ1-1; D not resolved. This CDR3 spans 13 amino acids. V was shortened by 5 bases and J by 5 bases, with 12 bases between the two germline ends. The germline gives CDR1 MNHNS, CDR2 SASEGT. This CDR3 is CASSNWALTEAFF. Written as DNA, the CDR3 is TGTGCCAGCAGTAATTGGGCGCTAACTGAAGCTTTCTTT.

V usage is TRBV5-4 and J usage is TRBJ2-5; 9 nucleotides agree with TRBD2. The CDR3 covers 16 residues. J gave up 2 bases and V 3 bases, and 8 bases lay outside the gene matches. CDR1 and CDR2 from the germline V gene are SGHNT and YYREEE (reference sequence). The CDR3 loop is CASSSPGTSFQETQYF. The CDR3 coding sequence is TGTGCCAGCAGCTCTCCCGGGACTAGCTTTCAAGAGACCCAGTACTTC.

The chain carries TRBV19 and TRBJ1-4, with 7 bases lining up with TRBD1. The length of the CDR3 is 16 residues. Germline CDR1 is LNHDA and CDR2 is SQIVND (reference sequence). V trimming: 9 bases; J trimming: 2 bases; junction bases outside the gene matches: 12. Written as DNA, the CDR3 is TGTGCCAGCAATCGACAGGGCCAGCAGACTAATGAAAAACTGTTTTTT. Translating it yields CASNRQGQQTNEKLFF. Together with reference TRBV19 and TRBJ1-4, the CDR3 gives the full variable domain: DGGITQSPKYLFRKEGQNVTLSCEQNLNHDAMYWYRQDPGQGLRLIYYSQIVNDFQKGDIAEGYSVSREKKESFPLTVTSAQKNPTAFYLCASNRQGQQTNEKLFFGSGTQLSVL.

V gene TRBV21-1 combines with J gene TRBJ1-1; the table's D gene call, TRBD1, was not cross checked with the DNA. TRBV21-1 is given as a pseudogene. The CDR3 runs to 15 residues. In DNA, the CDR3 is TGTGCCAGCACAACGTCGGACAGGTCGAACACTGAAGCTTTCTTT. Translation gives CASTTSDRSNTEAFF.

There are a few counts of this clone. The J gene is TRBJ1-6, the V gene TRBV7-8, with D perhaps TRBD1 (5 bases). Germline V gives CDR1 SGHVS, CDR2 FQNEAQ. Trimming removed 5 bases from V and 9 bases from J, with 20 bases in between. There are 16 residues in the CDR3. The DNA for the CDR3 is TGTGCCAGCAGCACCTCTCCCACAGGTCTGGGTTCACCCCTCCACTTT. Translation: CASSTSPTGLGSPLHF. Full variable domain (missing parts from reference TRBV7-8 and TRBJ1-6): GAGVSQSPRYKVAKRGQDVALRCDPISGHVSLFWYQQALGQGPEFLTYFQNEAQLDKSGLPSDRFFAERPEGSVSTLKIQRTQQEDSAVYLCASSTSPTGLGSPLHFGNGTRLTVT.

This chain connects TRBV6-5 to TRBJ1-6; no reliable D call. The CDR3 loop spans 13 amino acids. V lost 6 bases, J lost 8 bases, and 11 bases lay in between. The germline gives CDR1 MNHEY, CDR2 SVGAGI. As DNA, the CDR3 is TGTGCCAGCAGGATTACAGCTGATTCACCCCTCCACTTT. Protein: CASRITADSPLHF.

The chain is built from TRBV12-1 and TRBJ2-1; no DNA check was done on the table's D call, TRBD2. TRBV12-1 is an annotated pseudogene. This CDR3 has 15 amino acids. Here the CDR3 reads CASSFVVAGENEQFF. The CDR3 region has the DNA TGTGCCAGCAGCTTTGTAGTAGCGGGAGAAAATGAGCAGTTCTTC.